This T cell receptor beta chain was found in a study of cytomegalovirus exposure and HLA in healthy donors. General observations from the study: It was likely that a cluster of highly shared sequence variants was a sequencing artifact. It has been reported that TCR beta sequences accurately predicted the HLA-A and HLA-B alleles of most subjects. Presence/absence analyses assumed roughly uniform sequencing depth across donors, which may not hold. There were some V segments, including TRBV6-2 and TRBV6-3, excluded as indistinguishable.

The CDR3 totals 15 residues. Germline CDR1 is MGHDK and CDR2 is SYGVNS. V was pared by 4 bases and J by 5 bases, with 15 bases between. PCR used 60 Vbeta primers and 13 Jbeta primers. The repertoire was sequenced with immunoSEQ multiplex PCR; TCRdb's copy has only in-frame clones and lacks some. This sample has approximately 95,000 clones, with approximately 72% found just once. This clone was counted many times. Its antigen is not known. The rearrangement links TRBV25-1 to TRBJ1-5, with a tentative D call TRBD1 (6 bases). The sample taken for sequencing was PBMCs. This TCR derives from a woman between 40 and 50 years old in good health and CMV-seropositive. Here the CDR3 DNA reads TGTGCCAGCAGTGGGGGACAACACAGGGATCAGCCCCAGCATTTT. Its translation is CASSGGQHRDQPQHF.